A single T cell receptor (beta chain) is shown here with its context. This sample is part of a study of blood T cell repertoires in COVID-19. About the research overall: The origin of the acute and convalescent COVID-19 samples was the United States, Italy and Spain.

The V gene end was trimmed by 8 bases and the J gene end by 5 bases; junction bases not matched to a gene: 5. Germline lookup yields CDR1 MNHEY and CDR2 SVGAGI. The CDR3 totals 12 residues. The repertoire was sequenced with immunoSEQ multiplex PCR; TCRdb's copy has only in-frame clones and lacks some. Altogether roughly 140,000 clones are present, roughly 80% being singletons, with the ten largest covering approximately 8.4%. The sequenced sample was peripheral blood. The sequence was obtained from a human donor with acute or convalescent COVID-19. The donor label of this sample is uncertain. V usage is TRBV6-5 and J usage is TRBJ1-2; 7 bases match TRBD1. Written as DNA, the CDR3 is TGTGCCAGCCTGCAGGGGGTTTATGGCTACACCTTC. Amino acid sequence: CASLQGVYGYTF.